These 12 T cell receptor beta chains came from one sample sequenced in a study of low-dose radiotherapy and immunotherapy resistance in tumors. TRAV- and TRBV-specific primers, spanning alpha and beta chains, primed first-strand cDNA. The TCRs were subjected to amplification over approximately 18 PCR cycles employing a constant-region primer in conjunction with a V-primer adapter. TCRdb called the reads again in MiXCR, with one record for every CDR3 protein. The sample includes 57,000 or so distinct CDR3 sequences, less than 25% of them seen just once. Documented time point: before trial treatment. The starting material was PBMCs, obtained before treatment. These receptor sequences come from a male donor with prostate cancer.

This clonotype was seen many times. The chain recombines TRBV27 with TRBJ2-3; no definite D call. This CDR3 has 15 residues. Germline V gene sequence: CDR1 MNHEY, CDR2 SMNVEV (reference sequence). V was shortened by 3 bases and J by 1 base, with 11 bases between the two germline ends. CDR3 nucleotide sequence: TGTGCCAGCAGTTTGGCCGCCGTGGGCACAGATACGCAGTATTTT. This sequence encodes CASSLAAVGTDTQYF.

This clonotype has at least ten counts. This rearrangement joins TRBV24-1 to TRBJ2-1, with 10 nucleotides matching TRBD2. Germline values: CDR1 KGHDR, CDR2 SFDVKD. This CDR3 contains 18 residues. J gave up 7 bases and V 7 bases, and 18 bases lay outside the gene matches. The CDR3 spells CATSPIGASGGAINEQFF. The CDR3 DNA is TGTGCCACCAGCCCAATTGGGGCTAGCGGGGGTGCAATAAATGAGCAGTTCTTC.

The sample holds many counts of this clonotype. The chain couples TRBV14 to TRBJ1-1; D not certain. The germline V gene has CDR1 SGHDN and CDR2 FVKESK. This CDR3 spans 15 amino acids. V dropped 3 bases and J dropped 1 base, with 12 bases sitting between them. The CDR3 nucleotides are TGTGCCAGCAGCCAGACCCCGACGGCGAACACTGAAGCTTTCTTT. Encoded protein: CASSQTPTANTEAFF.

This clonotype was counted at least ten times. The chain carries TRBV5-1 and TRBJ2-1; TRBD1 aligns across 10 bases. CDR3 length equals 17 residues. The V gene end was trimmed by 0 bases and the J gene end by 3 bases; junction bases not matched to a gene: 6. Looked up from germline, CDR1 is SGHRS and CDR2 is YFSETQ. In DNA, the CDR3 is TGCGCCAGCAGCTTGGACCTGGACAGGGGGATCTACAATGAGCAGTTCTTC. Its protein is CASSLDLDRGIYNEQFF.

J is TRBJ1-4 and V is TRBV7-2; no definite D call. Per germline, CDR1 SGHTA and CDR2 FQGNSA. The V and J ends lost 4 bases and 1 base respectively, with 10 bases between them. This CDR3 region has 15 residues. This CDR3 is CASSSREGTNEKLFF. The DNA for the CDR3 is TGTGCCAGCAGCTCCCGGGAGGGAACTAATGAAAAACTGTTTTTT.

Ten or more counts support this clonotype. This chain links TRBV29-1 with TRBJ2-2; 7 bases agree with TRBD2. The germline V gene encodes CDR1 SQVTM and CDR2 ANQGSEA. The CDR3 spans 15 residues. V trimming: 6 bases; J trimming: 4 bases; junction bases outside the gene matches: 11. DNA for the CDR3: TGCAGCGTATCAGGACTAGGGGTGCGCACCGGGGAGCTGTTTTTT. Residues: CSVSGLGVRTGELFF.

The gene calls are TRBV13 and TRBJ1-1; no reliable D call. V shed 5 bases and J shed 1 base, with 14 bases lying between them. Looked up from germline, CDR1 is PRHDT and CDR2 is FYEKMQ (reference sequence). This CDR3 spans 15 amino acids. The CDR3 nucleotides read TGTGCCAGCAGCCCCCCCACGGGGTGGAACACTGAAGCTTTCTTT. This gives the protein CASSPPTGWNTEAFF.

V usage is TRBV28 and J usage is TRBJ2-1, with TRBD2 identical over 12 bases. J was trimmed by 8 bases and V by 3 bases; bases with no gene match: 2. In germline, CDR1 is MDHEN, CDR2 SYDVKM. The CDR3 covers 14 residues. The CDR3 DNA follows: TGTGCCAGCAGTTTTCTAGCGGGAGGGCATGAGCAGTTCTTC. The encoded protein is CASSFLAGGHEQFF.

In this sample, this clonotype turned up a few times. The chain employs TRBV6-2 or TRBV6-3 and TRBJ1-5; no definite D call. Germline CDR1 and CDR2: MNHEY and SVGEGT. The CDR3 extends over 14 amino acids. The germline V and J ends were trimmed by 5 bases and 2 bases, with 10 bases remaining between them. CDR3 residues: CASSASGGNQPQHF. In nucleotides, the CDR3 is TGTGCCAGCAGTGCTTCGGGTGGCAATCAGCCCCAGCATTTT.

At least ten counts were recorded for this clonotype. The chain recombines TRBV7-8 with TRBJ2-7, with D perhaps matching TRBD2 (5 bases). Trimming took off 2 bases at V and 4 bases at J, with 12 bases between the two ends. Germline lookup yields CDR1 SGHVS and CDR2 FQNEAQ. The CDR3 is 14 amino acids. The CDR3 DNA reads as TGTGCCAGCAGCTTACACGGCGGCGGGTACGAGCAGTACTTC. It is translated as CASSLHGGGYEQYF.

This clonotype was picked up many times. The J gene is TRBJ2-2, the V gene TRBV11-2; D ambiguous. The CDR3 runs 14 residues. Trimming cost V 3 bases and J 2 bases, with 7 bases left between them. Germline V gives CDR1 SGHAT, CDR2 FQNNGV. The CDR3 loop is CASSFMGNTGELFF. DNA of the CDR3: TGTGCCAGCAGCTTTATGGGAAACACCGGGGAGCTGTTTTTT.

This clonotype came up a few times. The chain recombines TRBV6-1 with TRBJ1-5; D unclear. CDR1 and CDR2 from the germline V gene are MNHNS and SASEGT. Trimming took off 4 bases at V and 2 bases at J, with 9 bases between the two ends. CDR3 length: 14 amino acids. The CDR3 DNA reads TGTGCCAGCAGTGCCGACATAGGCAATCAGCCCCAGCATTTT. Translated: CASSADIGNQPQHF.